This entry concerns a single TCR beta chain. This clone has only one observation. Its antigen remains unidentified. It has no much larger one-base neighbor in the sample; base qualities were not kept. The data were taken from a study of blood T cell repertoires in COVID-19 (dated by TCRdb to the early 2020s). A note on the overall study: Samples covering the acute and convalescent phases of COVID-19 were provided by collaborators in the United States, Italy and Spain. The prospective study material was composed of cDNA or gDNA derived from T cells, B-cell-depleted T cells, or PBMCs. The dataset comprised deeply sampled blood TCRbeta repertoires from subjects exposed to, actively infected with, or recovered from COVID-19. The repertoires were released in a freely available public database intended as a resource for research on the immune response to SARS-CoV-2. Samples were obtained from the ongoing ImmuneRACE study (first 160 participants) and from about 1,300 subjects provided by 6 global collaborators. Sample metadata almost always included a de-identified subject ID, COVID-19 status, age in years and sex. Where available, HLA class I and class II types were obtained from metadata supplied by the sample provider rather than from assay-based typing. The research as a whole found: The quantity of clinical and demographic metadata differed by source and by participant and was supplied without curation.

Spanning cysteine to phenylalanine, the CDR3 consists of 15 amino acids. Just CDR3 DNA is preserved here, 45 bases in frame from base 1. Trimming leaves V shorter by 1 base and J shorter by 7 bases, with the junction holding 4 bases beyond the gene matches. The germline V gene yields SGHVS for CDR1 and FNYEAQ for CDR2. Each collaborating institution followed its own protocols to collect whole blood in K2EDTA tubes. For TCRbeta analysis, collaborators shipped samples as frozen whole blood, isolated PBMCs, or DNA extracted from either of those sample types. TCRbeta CDR3 regions were amplified from genomic DNA using the immunoSEQ Assay, a bias-controlled multiplex PCR. The authors' analysis ran thus. The number of nucleated cells in each sample was estimated by amplification of reference gene primers within the assay. To quantify the absolute abundance of each unique TCRbeta CDR3 rearrangement, sequence reads were collapsed and filtered. For each sample, productive Simpson clonality was calculated as the square root of Simpson's diversity index across productive rearrangements. Entries here come from immuneACCESS through TCRdb and include only in-frame sequences with V and J called. Some clones fail to appear in such tables; in the studies checked, an unresolved V gene covers under half of the shortfall, and the cause of the remainder is unknown. The DNA was the basis for D and trimming; V, J and clone size are from that table. Present in this sample are tens of thousands of clones, roughly 76% of which were seen just once. The top ten hold roughly 5.5% of the sample.

The receptor comes from a woman aged 55 to 70 with acute or convalescent COVID-19. Sequenced material: peripheral blood. Recombination linked TRBV7-6 to TRBJ2-2; TRBD1 aligns with 9 central bases. The nucleotides are TGTGCCAGCAGCTTAGTGGGACAGGGAGGCGGGGAGCTGTTTTTT. This codes for CASSLVGQGGGELFF.